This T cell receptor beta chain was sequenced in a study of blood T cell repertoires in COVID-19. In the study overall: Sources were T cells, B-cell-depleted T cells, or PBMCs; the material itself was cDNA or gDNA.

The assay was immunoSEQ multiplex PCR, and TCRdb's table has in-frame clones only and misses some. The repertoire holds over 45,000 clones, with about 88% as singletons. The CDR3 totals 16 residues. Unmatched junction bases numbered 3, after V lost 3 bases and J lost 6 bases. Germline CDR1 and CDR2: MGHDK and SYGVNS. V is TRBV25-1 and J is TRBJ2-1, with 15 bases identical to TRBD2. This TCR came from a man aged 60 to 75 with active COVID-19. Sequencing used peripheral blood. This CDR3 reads CASSDRTSGRVNEQFF. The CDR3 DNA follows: TGTGCCAGCAGTGATAGGACTAGCGGGAGGGTCAATGAGCAGTTCTTC.